This is a list of T cell receptor beta chains from one sample in a study of blood T cell repertoires in COVID-19. Sequenced by immunoSEQ multiplex PCR; TCRdb stores in-frame clones only, minus some. Of tens of thousands of clones listed, around 85% are singletons. Material for sequencing was peripheral blood. The origin of the receptors is a human donor in a cohort sampled during active COVID-19. The CDR3 runs from the conserved cysteine through the conserved F or W. D genes are given only for firm matches. Some rows have no size entry. The others give once, few or many, or a class for an expanded clone.

J gene | V gene | D gene | clone size | CDR3 DNA | CDR3 protein
TRBJ2-7 | TRBV11-2 | . | . | TGTGCCAGCAGCTTACGCCAGAACTCCTACGAGCAGTACTTC | CASSLRQNSYEQYF
TRBJ2-7 | TRBV27 | TRBD2 | . | TGTGCCAGCACCATCTCCGGCGGGAGAGCCTACGAGCAGTACTTC | CASTISGGRAYEQYF
TRBJ1-5 | TRBV7-2 | . | . | TGTGCCAGCAGCTTAAAAATAGGGGAGGATCAGCCCCAGCATTTT | CASSLKIGEDQPQHF
TRBJ1-2 | TRBV5-6 | TRBD1 | . | TGTGCCAGCAGCTTCCTGACAGGGGGAATCTATGGCTACACCTTC | CASSFLTGGIYGYTF
TRBJ2-7 | TRBV7-2 | . | . | TGTGCCAGCAGCTCTGCCGGGACTGCCTTCGAGCAGTACTTC | CASSSAGTAFEQYF
TRBJ2-1 | TRBV11-3 | TRBD2 | . | TGTGCCAGCAGCTTTGGGGGGGGTAACAATGAGCAGTTCTTC | CASSFGGGNNEQFF
TRBJ1-5 | TRBV6-5 | . | . | TGTGCCAGCAGCTACAGCAATAGCAATCAGCCCCAGCATTTT | CASSYSNSNQPQHF
TRBJ2-1 | TRBV28 | TRBD1 | . | TGTGCCAGCAGTTTACGAAAATGGACAGGGAATGAGCAGTTCTTC | CASSLRKWTGNEQFF
TRBJ2-7 | TRBV19 | . | . | TGTGCCAGTAGTTTACAGGGCGAGCAGTACTTC | CASSLQGEQYF
TRBJ1-2 | TRBV28 | TRBD1 | . | TGTGCCAGCAGTTTATTTCGGCAGGGGGACCCTAACTATGGCTACACCTTC | CASSLFRQGDPNYGYTF
TRBJ1-1 | TRBV7-3 | . | . | TGTGCCAGCAGGAAGGACAGCTTGAACACTGAAGCTTTCTTT | CASRKDSLNTEAFF
TRBJ2-1 | TRBV7-9 | TRBD2 | . | TGTGCCAGCAGCGGACTAGCGGGAGGGGGGTACAATGAGCAGTTCTTC | CASSGLAGGGYNEQFF
TRBJ2-1 | TRBV11-2 | . | once | TGTGCCAGCAGCCCCCAGCGGGCCTCCTACAATGAGCAGTTCTTC | CASSPQRASYNEQFF
TRBJ1-3 | TRBV19 | TRBD1 | . | TGTGCCAGTAGTATGACAGGGGCTGGAAACACCATATATTTT | CASSMTGAGNTIYF
TRBJ1-5 | TRBV5-5 | . | . | TGTGCCAGCAGCTTAGGACTCCAAGGACAGCCCCAGCATTTT | CASSLGLQGQPQHF
TRBJ2-7 | TRBV11-3 | TRBD1 | . | TGTGCCAGCGGCAGGGGGAGTGACGAGCAGTACTTC | CASGRGSDEQYF
TRBJ1-3 | TRBV15 | . | . | TGTGCCACCAGCACCCGGAGCTCTGGAAACACCATATATTTT | CATSTRSSGNTIYF
TRBJ1-1 | TRBV6-6 | TRBD1 | few | TGTGCCAGCAGTCCGCGGACAGGGGGCCGGTTGATGGACACTGAAGCTTTCTTT | CASSPRTGGRLMDTEAFF
TRBJ2-2 | TRBV4-3 | . | . | TGCGCCAGCAGAGCCGGGAACACCGGGGAGCTGTTTTTT | CASRAGNTGELFF
TRBJ2-1 | TRBV4-2 | . | few | TGTGCCAGCAGCCAAGAGCGGTGGGATGAGCAGTTCTTC | CASSQERWDEQFF
TRBJ2-1 | TRBV5-6 | TRBD2 | . | TGTGCCAGCAGCTTGGGGCGGGGGGCCTACAATGAGCAGTTCTTC | CASSLGRGAYNEQFF
TRBJ2-2 | TRBV19 | TRBD1 | . | TGTGCCAGTAGGTACAGGGGGCCCGGGGAGCTGTTTTTT | CASRYRGPGELFF
TRBJ2-7 | TRBV28 | . | . | TGTGCCAGCAGCACCCGGGGTTCACAGTACTTC | CASSTRGSQYF
TRBJ1-2 | TRBV28 | TRBD1 | . | TGTGCCAGCAGTCCAGGGACAGGGGTCTACTATGGCTACACCTTC | CASSPGTGVYYGYTF
TRBJ1-5 | TRBV10-3 | TRBD1 | . | TGTGCCATCCGAGAAGGGACAGCTAATCAGCCCCAGCATTTT | CAIREGTANQPQHF
TRBJ2-3 | TRBV5-1 | TRBD2 | . | TGCGCCAGCAGCTTGGCCCTGAGCGGGAGTTACACAGATACGCAGTATTTT | CASSLALSGSYTDTQYF
TRBJ2-5 | TRBV3-1/TRBV3-2 | . | . | TGTGCCAGCAGCCCCGGTACTAGGTCAGTGGAGACCCAGTACTTC | CASSPGTRSVETQYF
TRBJ1-2 | TRBV6-5 | TRBD1 | once | TGTGCCAGCAGTAACCAGGGACAGATCTATGGCTACACCTTC | CASSNQGQIYGYTF
TRBJ1-2 | TRBV10-3 | . | . | TGTGCCATCAGAGCCGGGACACATACTGGCTACACCTTC | CAIRAGTHTGYTF
TRBJ2-5 | TRBV5-1 | . | . | TGCGCCAGCATGGGCACGGGAAATCAGGGGGAGACCCAGTACTTC | CASMGTGNQGETQYF
TRBJ2-7 | TRBV27 | . | . | TGTGCCAGCAGTTTTGCAGGTAGCGAGCAGTACTTC | CASSFAGSEQYF
TRBJ1-6 | TRBV27 | TRBD1 | . | TGTGCCAGCAGTTTTCGCGGACAGGGGAGGAATTCACCCCTCCACTTT | CASSFRGQGRNSPLHF
TRBJ1-2 | TRBV19 | . | . | TGTGCCAGTAGTATCGAGTATCAGGGAGGCTATGGCTACACCTTC | CASSIEYQGGYGYTF
TRBJ1-2 | TRBV28 | TRBD1 | medium-sized | TGTGCCGGAAAACGTACAGGGGAAATTTATGGCTACACCTTC | CAGKRTGEIYGYTF
TRBJ1-4 | TRBV29-1 | . | . | TGCAGCGTCCAGGGGCTTGCAACTAATGAAAAACTGTTTTTT | CSVQGLATNEKLFF
TRBJ2-7 | TRBV2 | . | once | TGTGCCAGCGGTAATAGTAATAGCTACGAGCAGTACTTC | CASGNSNSYEQYF
TRBJ2-5 | TRBV12-5 | . | . | TGTGCTAGTGGTTTAGGGACAACACCGGAAAAAGAGACCCAGTACTTC | CASGLGTTPEKETQYF
TRBJ2-1 | TRBV7-3 | . | . | TGTGCCAGCAGCTTAGATCGGGGGTGGAATGAGCAGTTCTTC | CASSLDRGWNEQFF
TRBJ2-1 | TRBV9 | . | . | TGTGCCAGCAGCGTAGTGGGTTCGGGTAGCGGAGGGGAGTACAATGAGCAGTTCTTC | CASSVVGSGSGGEYNEQFF
TRBJ1-1 | TRBV20-1 | . | . | TGCAGTGCTAGTCGCGGGAGGGAGGCTTTCTTT | CSASRGREAFF
TRBJ1-3 | TRBV27 | TRBD1 | . | TGTGCCAGCAGTTTCCGGGCCAGGGGGCTCTTTGACTCTGGAAACACCATATATTTT | CASSFRARGLFDSGNTIYF
TRBJ2-3 | TRBV7-6 | . | . | TGTGCCAGCAGCCCAGCGGCCACTAGCACAGATACGCAGTATTTT | CASSPAATSTDTQYF
TRBJ2-7 | TRBV5-1 | . | once | TGCGCCAGCAGGGGAGGCTACGAGCAGTACTTC | CASRGGYEQYF
TRBJ2-7 | TRBV5-1 | TRBD1 | . | TGCGCCAGCAGCCTGGATACCGGGACAGCCGCCGTTAGGCAGTACTTC | CASSLDTGTAAVRQYF
TRBJ2-1 | TRBV29-1 | TRBD2 | . | TGCAGCGTTGAATATACAGCGGGAGCGGGTTTGTTCTTC | CSVEYTAGAGLFF
TRBJ1-5 | TRBV9 | . | . | TGTGCCAGCAGCGTAGACCGGGAGAATTTCAATCAGCCCCAGCATTTT | CASSVDRENFNQPQHF
TRBJ2-5 | TRBV27 | . | once | TGTGCCAGCAGTTTATGGGGAGGGGGAGAGACCCAGTACTTC | CASSLWGGGETQYF
TRBJ2-5 | TRBV14 | . | . | TGTGCCAGCAGCCAAGCGCGGTACCAAGAGACCCAGTACTTC | CASSQARYQETQYF
TRBJ2-7 | TRBV3-1/TRBV3-2 | . | once | TGTGCCAGCAGCCAAGTCCGAGTAGGGGGAGAGCAGTACTTC | CASSQVRVGGEQYF
TRBJ2-3 | TRBV11-2 | TRBD2 | . | TGTGCCAGCACCCATGGGCGGGAGGTGATAGATACGCAGTATTTT | CASTHGREVIDTQYF
TRBJ2-7 | TRBV6-5 | . | . | TGTGCCAGCAGCCAAGCCGCCTACGAGCAGTACTTC | CASSQAAYEQYF
TRBJ1-1 | TRBV6-5 | TRBD1 | . | TGTGCCAGCAGGAAAGACAGGGTGAACACTGAAGCTTTCTTT | CASRKDRVNTEAFF
TRBJ2-4 | TRBV9 | . | . | TGTGCCAGCAGCGTAGAAGGCGGCGAACGGGTTCAGTACTTC | CASSVEGGERVQYF
TRBJ1-1 | TRBV5-5 | . | . | TGTGCCAGCAGCCCCTTACATATGACTGAAGCTTTCTTT | CASSPLHMTEAFF
TRBJ2-5 | TRBV30 | . | . | TGTGCCTGGAGGTTAAAGATTAGGGGGGAGACCCAGTACTTC | CAWRLKIRGETQYF
TRBJ2-7 | TRBV19 | TRBD1 | few | TGTGCCAGTAGTATTGAGGGACAGGGCTACGAGCAGTACTTC | CASSIEGQGYEQYF
TRBJ2-7 | TRBV4-1 | TRBD2 | . | TGCGCCAGCAGCCGGACTAGCGGGCGCACTTCGCCTTACGAGCAGTACTTC | CASSRTSGRTSPYEQYF
TRBJ2-7 | TRBV24-1 | TRBD1 | . | TGTGCCACCAGTGATTCGGGCAGGGGGAGCTCCTACGAGCAGTACTTC | CATSDSGRGSSYEQYF